These 9 T cell receptor beta chains were all obtained from the same sample, sequenced in a study of neurological immune-mediated disorders (dated by TCRdb to between 2018 and 2021). The library was built by means of 5' RACE. TCRdb shows the sequencer as Illumina HiSeq 2500. The raw public reads went through TCRdb reprocessing: fastp at Q25, MiXCR clone calling, in-frame beta chains kept. Identical CDR3 proteins give one entry, which carries the most common genes and DNA. The sample contains roughly 100,000 distinct CDR3 sequences, 10% to 12% of them found a single time. About 3.1% of the sample rests with the top ten. The time point label, as the study defines it: longitudinal time-point 3. The sequencing input was PBMCs. The receptor set was obtained from a female donor with HTLV-1-associated myelopathy (HAM/TSP).

Many counts were recorded for this clonotype. This chain uses TRBV5-1 with TRBJ1-1, with D possibly matching TRBD1 (5 bases). This CDR3 region has 14 residues. Per the germline V gene, CDR1 is SGHRS and CDR2 is YFSETQ. Trimming took off 1 base at V and 1 base at J, with 8 bases between the two ends. CDR3 protein: CASSLSQGNTEAFF. The DNA of the CDR3 is TGCGCCAGCAGCTTGAGTCAGGGGAACACTGAAGCTTTCTTT.

This clonotype was detected ten times or more. The genes are TRBV7-9 and TRBJ2-3, with 13 bases lining up with TRBD2. Germline CDR1 reads SEHNR; CDR2 reads FQNEAQ (reference sequence). V lost 4 bases to trimming and J lost 4 bases; unmatched junction nucleotides: 2. The CDR3 length is 15 residues. The chain's CDR3 is CASSSTSGGADTQYF. DNA for the CDR3: TGTGCCAGCAGCTCCACTAGCGGGGGGGCAGATACGCAGTATTTT. The entire variable domain, with the rest obtained from reference TRBV7-9 and TRBJ2-3, is as follows: DTGVSQNPRHKITKRGQNVTFRCDPISEHNRLYWYRQTLGQGPEFLTYFQNEAQLEKSRLLSDRFSAERPKGSFSTLEIQRTEQGDSAMYLCASSSTSGGADTQYFGPGTRLTVL.

This chain uses TRBV11-2 with TRBJ2-1; TRBD2 is a possible D gene (5 bases). With 5 bases removed from V and 0 bases from J, the gap between germline ends came to 26 bases. CDR1 and CDR2 (germline): SGHAT, FQNNGV. The CDR3 length is 20 residues. CDR3 nucleotides: TGTGCCAGCAGCCCGCGGGTATCTTTTCTTGCAAGGAGCTCCTACAATGAGCAGTTCTTC. Encoded protein: CASSPRVSFLARSSYNEQFF.

Ten or more counts support this clonotype. CDR3 nucleotides: TGCGCCAGCAGCTTGGACTTAACCTACGAGCAGTACTTC. Its translation: CASSLDLTYEQYF. The genes are TRBV5-1 and TRBJ2-7; D is unclear. Germline V gene data show CDR1 as SGHRS and CDR2 as YFSETQ. This CDR3 has 13 residues. Trimming took off 0 bases at V and 2 bases at J, with 6 bases between the two ends.

This clonotype has at least ten counts. This CDR3 is CASSQDSGDGLYNEQFF. CDR3 in DNA: TGTGCCAGCAGCCAAGATAGCGGGGACGGCCTCTACAATGAGCAGTTCTTC. V gene TRBV3-1 combines with J gene TRBJ2-1; 8 nucleotides align to TRBD2. With 0 bases clipped from V and 3 bases from J, the junction kept 7 bases outside the gene matches. This CDR3 comprises 17 residues. Per germline, CDR1 LGHDT and CDR2 YNNKEL (reference sequence).

This clonotype has at least ten counts. The chain recombines TRBV20-1 with TRBJ1-1, with a tentative D call TRBD1 (6 bases). Trimming cost V 1 base and J 1 base, with 10 bases left between them. Germline CDR1 reads DFQATT; CDR2 reads SNEGSKA (reference sequence). CDR3 length equals 14 residues. The CDR3 DNA is TGCAGTGCTAGAGGTTTGGACAGGAACACTGAAGCTTTCTTT. It yields the protein CSARGLDRNTEAFF.

This chain uses TRBV20-1 with TRBJ2-6; a possible D gene is TRBD2 (6 bases). CDR1 is DFQATT, CDR2 SNEGSKA, per germline (reference sequence). The V end was cut by 6 bases, the J end by 2 bases, with 11 bases between. This CDR3 has 14 amino acids. CDR3 nucleotides: TGCAGTGCCCCAGGAGGGGCTGGGGCCAACGTCCTGACTTTC. Amino acids: CSAPGGAGANVLTF.

This chain joins TRBV5-1 and TRBJ2-3; weak D call: TRBD2 (7 bases). This CDR3 has 14 residues. Trimming left V 6 bases short and J 5 bases short, with 16 bases between. CDR1 is SGHRS and CDR2 is YFSETQ in the germline V gene. The CDR3 here is CASTREGGEDTQYF. DNA of the CDR3: TGCGCCAGCACCCGAGAAGGGGGGGAAGATACGCAGTATTTT. Drawing the rest from reference TRBV5-1 and TRBJ2-3, the complete variable domain is KAGVTQTPRYLIKTRGQQVTLSCSPISGHRSVSWYQQTPGQGLQFLFEYFSETQRNKGNFPGRFSGRQFSNSRSEMNVSTLELGDSALYLCASTREGGEDTQYFGPGTRLTVL.

This clonotype was detected ten times or more. The rearrangement uses TRBV6-5 and TRBJ2-5; perhaps TRBD1 as D (6 bases). The germline V gene encodes CDR1 MNHEY and CDR2 SVGAGI. The V gene lost 3 bases and the J gene lost 5 bases, with 13 bases spanning the gap. The CDR3 runs 14 residues. The CDR3 DNA reads as TGTGCCAGCAGTTATCACCAGGGGAATGAGACCCAGTACTTC. It is translated as CASSYHQGNETQYF.